This T cell receptor beta chain was identified in a study of T-cell memory formation after mild COVID-19. There are a few counts of this clonotype. This CDR3 region has 16 residues. CDR1 SGHTA and CDR2 FQGNSA come from the germline V gene. Trimming removed 6 bases from V and 5 bases from J, with 21 bases in between. TCRdb reprocessed the 5' RACE reads with MiXCR, giving one entry per CDR3 protein. The sample includes just under 550,000 distinct CDR3 sequences, 20% of them seen just once. The source material was PBMCs or a T cell subset sorted from them (not recorded which). V gene TRBV7-2 combines with J gene TRBJ2-3; D might be TRBD1 or TRBD2, each matching 5 bases. The clonotype originates from an adult woman who had mild COVID-19 (a few samples of this study predate the infection). Cell type and time point are not known. The CDR3 nucleotides are TGTGCCAGCAGGGAGGACATTACTAAAAAAAGAGATACGCAGTATTTT. Amino acids: CASREDITKKRDTQYF. The variable domain in full, with the rest retrieved from reference TRBV7-2 and TRBJ2-3, is GAGVSQSPSNKVTEKGKDVELRCDPISGHTALYWYRQSLGQGLEFLIYFQGNSAPDKSGLPSDRFSAERTGGSVSTLTIQRTQQEDSAVYLCASREDITKKRDTQYFGPGTRLTVL.